This TCR beta chain appears in the sequencing data of a study of cytomegalovirus exposure and HLA in healthy donors. Of note for this clone: The antigen is undetermined.

Regarding the study as a whole: There was a cluster of highly shared sequence variants that was likely a sequencing artifact.

60 Vbeta and 13 Jbeta primers were used in PCR. TCRdb's copy holds only in-frame clones and misses some; the assay was immunoSEQ multiplex PCR. The sample consists of tens of thousands of clones, over 55% of them appearing once. Trimming cost V 6 bases and J 1 base; bases outside gene matches: 10. The CDR3 is 16 residues long. Germline lookup yields CDR1 MNHNS and CDR2 SASEGT. This TCR was recovered from a woman aged 45-65 years in good health and CMV-seropositive. The sample was PBMCs. The chain recombines TRBV6-1 with TRBJ2-3; TRBD1 aligns across 7 bases. The CDR3 sequence: CASSEQGSSGTDTQYF. Written as DNA, the CDR3 is TGTGCCAGCAGCGAACAGGGGTCCTCTGGCACAGATACGCAGTATTTT.